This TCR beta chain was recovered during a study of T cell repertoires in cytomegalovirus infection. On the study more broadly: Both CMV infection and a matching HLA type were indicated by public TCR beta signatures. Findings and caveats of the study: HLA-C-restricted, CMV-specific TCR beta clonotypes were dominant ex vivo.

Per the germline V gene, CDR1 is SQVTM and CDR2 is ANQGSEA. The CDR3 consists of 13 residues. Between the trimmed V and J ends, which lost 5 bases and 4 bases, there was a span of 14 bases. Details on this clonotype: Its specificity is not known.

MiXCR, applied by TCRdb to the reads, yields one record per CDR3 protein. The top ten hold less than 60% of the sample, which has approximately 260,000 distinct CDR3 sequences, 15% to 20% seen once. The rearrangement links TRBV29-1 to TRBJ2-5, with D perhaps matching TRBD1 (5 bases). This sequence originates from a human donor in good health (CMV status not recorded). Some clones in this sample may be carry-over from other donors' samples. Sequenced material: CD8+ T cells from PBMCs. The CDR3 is CSVPTAQGETQYF. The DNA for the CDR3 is TGCAGCGTTCCGACAGCGCAGGGAGAGACCCAGTACTTC. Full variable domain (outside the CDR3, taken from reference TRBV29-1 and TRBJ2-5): SAVISQKPSRDICQRGTSLTIQCQVDSQVTMMFWYRQQPGQSLTLIATANQGSEATYESGFVIDKFPISRPNLTFSTLTVSNMSPEDSSIYLCSVPTAQGETQYFGPGTRLLVL.